These 27 T cell receptor beta chains came from one sample sequenced in a study of blood T cell repertoires in COVID-19 (dated by TCRdb to 2019 to 2021). Library prep was done by the immunoSEQ multiplex PCR assay. Sourced from immuneACCESS, this table was stored by TCRdb with only in-frame sequences that have V and J called. A share of the clones is absent; for the studies checked, an unresolved V gene accounts for under half, and the remainder has no known explanation. Counted in this sample were 200,000 to 250,000 clones; 80% to 90% of them appeared once. The top ten clonotypes cover about 4.8% of the sample. The sample taken for sequencing was PBMCs or T cells enriched from blood (not recorded which). These receptors all come from a woman in her forties or fifties who had been exposed to COVID-19.

The chain links TRBV27 to TRBJ1-1; a weak D match, TRBD1 (6 bases). This CDR3 region has 13 residues. Trimming shortened V by 5 bases and J by 5 bases, and 12 bases separated the two germline ends. Germline CDR1 MNHEY, CDR2 SMNVEV (reference sequence). In DNA, the CDR3 is TGTGCCAGCAGTGGGGGGGCGTATACTGAAGCTTTCTTT. Translating gives CASSGGAYTEAFF.

CDR3 in DNA: TGTGCCTGGAGTAGGGGGCTGGGAGGTCAGGGCAATCAGCCCCAGCATTTT. This sequence encodes CAWSRGLGGQGNQPQHF. This chain uses TRBV30 with TRBJ1-5; 7 positions agree with TRBD1. This CDR3 is built from 17 residues. J lost 2 bases, V lost 2 bases, and 12 bases had no gene match. Germline V gene lookup returns CDR1 GTSNPN and CDR2 SVGIG (reference sequence).

This sequence joins TRBV13 and TRBJ2-1; 8 bases are a match to TRBD2. This CDR3 comprises 15 residues. V was pared by 3 bases and J by 6 bases, with 7 bases of the junction left unmatched. CDR1 PRHDT and CDR2 FYEKMQ come from the germline V gene (reference sequence). CDR3 nucleotides: TGTGCCAGCAGCTTTCAAGCGGGGGTGGGCAATGAGCAGTTCTTC. Its translation is CASSFQAGVGNEQFF.

V gene TRBV2 combines with J gene TRBJ2-7, with 11 bases fitting TRBD1. The CDR3 length is 14 residues. From germline, CDR1 is SNHLY and CDR2 FYNNEI. Germline trimming cut 3 bases from V and 7 bases from J; bases unmatched to any gene: 5. This CDR3 reads CASSERTGGGEQYF. CDR3 in DNA: TGTGCCAGCAGTGAGAGGACAGGGGGCGGGGAGCAGTACTTC.

The chain carries TRBV2 and TRBJ2-5; D ambiguous. In germline, CDR1 is SNHLY, CDR2 FYNNEI. The CDR3 runs to 14 residues. V shed 5 bases and J shed 5 bases, with 15 bases lying between them. CDR3 bases: TGTGCCAGCAGTTCGGTACTCTCGAGGGAGACCCAGTACTTC. Protein: CASSSVLSRETQYF.

The rearrangement joins TRBV7-2 to TRBJ2-5, with D possibly matching TRBD1 (6 bases). This CDR3 has 13 amino acids. Germline lookup yields CDR1 SGHTA and CDR2 FQGNSA. Trimming took off 2 bases at V and 5 bases at J, with 9 bases between the two ends. CDR3 in amino acids: CASSLQGWETQYF. CDR3 nucleotides: TGTGCCAGCAGCTTACAGGGGTGGGAGACCCAGTACTTC.

The chain couples TRBV10-2 to TRBJ2-7; D is perhaps TRBD1 (6 bases). Germline CDR1 is WSHSY and CDR2 is SAAADI. The V and J ends lost 8 bases and 0 bases respectively, with 8 bases between them. The CDR3 is made up of 12 amino acids. The CDR3 loop reads CASGGLSYEQYF. CDR3 nucleotides: TGCGCCAGCGGGGGCCTCTCCTACGAGCAGTACTTC.

The rearrangement links TRBV9 to TRBJ2-1; weak D call: TRBD1 (5 bases). Germline assignment: CDR1 SGDLS and CDR2 YYNGEE. The V gene lost 3 bases and the J gene lost 4 bases, with 17 bases spanning the gap. The CDR3 consists of 16 residues. The CDR3 coding sequence is TGTGCCAGCAGCGCTTTAGACAGCCCCCGGTACAATGAGCAGTTCTTC. This encodes CASSALDSPRYNEQFF.

This chain links TRBV5-4 with TRBJ1-3; 7 bases fit TRBD1. Trimming cost V 1 base and J 2 bases; bases outside gene matches: 3. The CDR3 spans 15 residues. Germline V gene data show CDR1 as SGHNT and CDR2 as YYREEE (reference sequence). The DNA of the CDR3 is TGTGCCAGCAGCTTGTCCGGGACAGCTGGAAACACCATATATTTT. It encodes CASSLSGTAGNTIYF.

This clone came up once. This chain uses TRBV18 with TRBJ1-3; D remains unclear. CDR1 is KGHSH and CDR2 is LQKENI in the germline V gene. The germline V and J ends were trimmed by 1 base and 0 bases, with 4 bases remaining between them. This CDR3 spans 14 amino acids. The CDR3: CASSPQSSGNTIYF. The CDR3 region has the DNA TGTGCCAGCTCACCACAGAGCTCTGGAAACACCATATATTTT.

The V gene is TRBV30, the J gene TRBJ2-7; the match to TRBD1 covers 9 bases. The CDR3 length is 15 residues. V dropped 1 base and J dropped 3; count of bases not matched to a gene: 7. Looked up from germline, CDR1 is GTSNPN and CDR2 is SVGIG (reference sequence). The CDR3 loop reads CAWSGQTGGFYEQYF. CDR3 nucleotide sequence: TGTGCCTGGAGTGGCCAGACAGGGGGGTTCTACGAGCAGTACTTC.

The chain employs TRBV12-5 and TRBJ1-1; D is uncertain. V was cut by 7 bases and J by 5 bases, with 14 bases left in between. The CDR3 has 13 residues. Germline V CDR1 and CDR2: LGHNT, FRNRAP. The CDR3 spells CASAPTSWTEAFF. DNA for the CDR3: TGTGCTAGTGCCCCAACAAGTTGGACTGAAGCTTTCTTT.

This chain connects TRBV5-1 to TRBJ2-2; 8 nucleotides align to TRBD1. The J segment lost 7 bases and the V segment lost 2 bases, leaving 10 bases of the junction unmatched. CDR3 length equals 16 residues. Germline V gene lookup returns CDR1 SGHRS and CDR2 YFSETQ. CDR3 nucleotides: TGCGCCAGCAGCTTCTGGACAGGGAATGGTGGCGGGGAGCTGTTTTTT. Encoded protein: CASSFWTGNGGGELFF.

The V and J genes are TRBV7-8 and TRBJ2-2; 12 bases match TRBD2. V was pared by 1 base and J by 7 bases, with 10 bases of the junction left unmatched. Germline CDR1 SGHVS, CDR2 FQNEAQ. The CDR3 covers 18 residues. The CDR3 sequence is CASSLGRLAGARGGELFF. The CDR3 coding sequence is TGTGCCAGCAGCTTAGGGCGACTAGCGGGGGCCCGGGGCGGGGAGCTGTTTTTT.

V and J are TRBV19 and TRBJ2-3, with D maybe TRBD2 (6 bases). The CDR3 is 15 residues long. V was clipped by 3 bases and J by 6 bases, with 16 bases between them. The germline V gene has CDR1 LNHDA and CDR2 SQIVND (reference sequence). This CDR3 reads CASSISGERSDTQYF. CDR3 DNA: TGTGCCAGTAGTATCTCGGGAGAACGTTCGGATACGCAGTATTTT.

This sequence joins TRBV18 and TRBJ1-1, with D maybe TRBD1 (5 bases). V was cut by 4 bases and J by 8 bases, with 14 bases left in between. The length of the CDR3 is 13 residues. Germline V gene sequence: CDR1 KGHSH, CDR2 LQKENI. DNA of the CDR3: TGTGCCAGCTCACAAGTGCAGGGTAGGGAAGCTTTCTTT. Protein: CASSQVQGREAFF.

V is TRBV28 and J is TRBJ2-7; possible D gene TRBD2, 5 bases. The V gene's germline CDR1 is MDHEN and CDR2 SYDVKM. Deletions cut 6 bases from V and 9 bases from J, with 12 bases between. This CDR3 has 11 amino acids. The chain's CDR3 is CASSRRERQYF. The CDR3 DNA reads as TGTGCCAGCAGCCGACGGGAAAGGCAGTACTTC.

The CDR3 DNA reads as TGTGCCAGCAGCTGGGGACAGCGCTCCTACGAGCAGTACTTC. Translating gives CASSWGQRSYEQYF. The chain combines TRBV5-6 with TRBJ2-7; 7 positions agree with TRBD1. Germline CDR1 and CDR2: SGHDT and YYEEEE. J lost 0 bases, V lost 3 bases, and 3 bases had no gene match. The CDR3 spans 14 residues.

The chain carries TRBV5-1 and TRBJ2-1; D may be TRBD1 (7 bases). Per the germline V gene, CDR1 is SGHRS and CDR2 is YFSETQ. The CDR3 extends over 15 amino acids. With 3 bases removed from V and 6 bases from J, the gap between germline ends came to 16 bases. The CDR3 DNA sequence: TGCGCCAGCAGCTGGAACAGGGGAGGTGGCAATGAGCAGTTCTTC. Its translation is CASSWNRGGGNEQFF.

The rearrangement joins TRBV12-3 or TRBV12-4 to TRBJ1-2; D not certain. Trimming took 6 bases from V and 4 from J, leaving 9 bases between them. CDR3 length: 12 residues. In nucleotides, the CDR3 is TGTGCCAGCAGCCTCTCCTCCTATGGCTACACCTTC. Protein sequence: CASSLSSYGYTF.

The chain uses TRBV25-1 and TRBJ1-2; no firm D call. CDR3 length: 12 amino acids. V was shortened by 1 base and J by 8 bases, with 8 bases between the two germline ends. Germline V lookup: CDR1 MGHDK, CDR2 SYGVNS. The CDR3 nucleotides read TGTGCCAGCAGTGAATGGCGGAGAGGCTACACCTTC. This gives the protein CASSEWRRGYTF.

The chain has TRBV7-9 and TRBJ1-2; 7 bases map to TRBD1. After removal of 3 bases from V and 7 bases from J, the junction contained 2 bases not matched to a gene. The CDR3 consists of 12 residues. CDR1 and CDR2 (germline): SEHNR, FQNEAQ (reference sequence). The CDR3 DNA is TGTGCCAGCAGCTTCGACAGGGTTGGCTACACCTTC. Translating gives CASSFDRVGYTF.

This sequence joins TRBV3-1 (or the pseudogene TRBV3-2) and TRBJ1-1; possibly TRBD1 for D (5 bases). Germline-derived CDR1 and CDR2 are LGHDT and YNNKEL (reference sequence). The germline V and J ends were trimmed by 2 bases and 1 base, with 11 bases remaining between them. The CDR3 length is 15 residues. CDR3 nucleotides: TGTGCCAGCAGCCAATTTAGGGGAAGGAACACTGAAGCTTTCTTT. It translates to CASSQFRGRNTEAFF.

The rearrangement links TRBV7-2 to TRBJ2-6; the D gene is possibly TRBD2 (5 bases). In germline, CDR1 is SGHTA, CDR2 FQGNSA. V was clipped by 5 bases and J by 4 bases, with 18 bases between them. CDR3 size: 17 residues. CDR3 sequence reads: CASSPRTSMGGANVLTF. The DNA of the CDR3 is TGTGCCAGCAGCCCACGGACTTCCATGGGGGGGGCCAACGTCCTGACTTTC.

The chain recombines TRBV11-2 with TRBJ2-3; 8 bases line up with TRBD2. The CDR3 covers 16 residues. Germline V gene lookup returns CDR1 SGHAT and CDR2 FQNNGV. J was trimmed by 1 base and V by 0 bases; bases with no gene match: 3. The CDR3 DNA sequence: TGTGCCAGCAGCTTAGACCTTAGCGGGGGCACAGATACGCAGTATTTT. It translates to CASSLDLSGGTDTQYF.

The rearrangement joins TRBV28 to TRBJ2-5; unclear D gene. The germline CDR1 and CDR2 sequences are MDHEN and SYDVKM. The CDR3 runs 10 residues. Trimming removed 5 bases from V and 5 bases from J, with 3 bases in between. The DNA for the CDR3 is TGTGCCAGCAGTGGCGAGACCCAGTACTTC. It specifies CASSGETQYF. The complete variable domain, with remaining parts taken from reference TRBV28 and TRBJ2-5, reads DVKVTQSSRYLVKRTGEKVFLECVQDMDHENMFWYRQDPGLGLRLIYFSYDVKMKEKGDIPEGYSVSREKKERFSLILESASTNQTSMYLCASSGETQYFGPGTRLLVL.

This clone was counted a few times. The chain recombines TRBV7-3 with TRBJ1-5; D perhaps matches TRBD1 (6 bases). V gave up 4 bases and J gave up 0 bases, with 16 bases separating them. The CDR3 consists of 17 residues. CDR1 SGHTA and CDR2 FQGTGA come from the germline V gene. CDR3 loop: CASSSLRGFYSNQPQHF. CDR3 DNA sequence: TGTGCCAGCAGCTCCCTGAGGGGGTTTTATAGCAATCAGCCCCAGCATTTT.